These 20 T cell receptor beta chains share one sample of origin, sequenced in a study of CD4 T cells in relation to SARS-CoV-2 and coronaviruses. Assay: immunoSEQ multiplex PCR; the TCRdb copy retains only in-frame clones and omits some. The sample holds around 9,700 clones, 81% seen once. CD4+ T cells from unexposed donors were obtained before the COVID-19 pandemic (2011-2018). Isolation of CD4+ T cells took place after approximately 10 days in culture. Their target antigens are unknown. Material for sequencing was CD4+ T cells from PBMCs, cultured in vitro. All receptors derive from a human donor in good health.

DNA for the CDR3: TGCGCCAGCAGCTTAGGACGGAGCGCGAACACCGGGGAGCTGTTTTTT. This codes for CASSLGRSANTGELFF. The genes are TRBV5-1 and TRBJ2-2; D ambiguous. The CDR3 runs 16 residues. V shed 2 bases and J shed 0 bases, with 11 bases lying between them. In germline, CDR1 is SGHRS, CDR2 YFSETQ.

The V call is TRBV11-3, the J call TRBJ2-1; no reliable D call. V lost 4 bases, J lost 8 bases, and 15 bases lay in between. Germline CDR1 and CDR2: SGHNT and YENEEA. This CDR3 is 14 amino acids long. CDR3 coding DNA: TGTGCCAGCAGCTCGGTCCGAGGTTCGGATGAGCAGTTCTTC. Protein: CASSSVRGSDEQFF.

This chain uses TRBV5-1 with TRBJ2-2; D is uncertain. CDR1 and CDR2 (germline): SGHRS, YFSETQ. V shed 5 bases and J shed 3 bases, with 2 bases lying between them. The CDR3 sequence is 11 residues long. The CDR3 spells CASRDTGELFF. CDR3 DNA: TGCGCCAGCAGAGACACCGGGGAGCTGTTTTTT.

The J gene is TRBJ2-7, the V gene TRBV12-5; D could derive from TRBD1 or TRBD2 (6 bases each). V gave up 6 bases and J gave up 2 bases, with 14 bases separating them. CDR1 is LGHNT and CDR2 is FRNRAP in the germline V gene. The CDR3 consists of 14 residues. The CDR3 DNA reads as TGTGCTAGTGGCCCCGAGGGGGGCCCCTACGAGCAGTACTTC. Protein: CASGPEGGPYEQYF.

The chain joins TRBV19 to TRBJ1-2, with a tentative D call TRBD1 (5 bases). The CDR3 is 14 residues long. Trimming removed 3 bases at V and 6 bases at J, with 14 bases between. CDR1 LNHDA and CDR2 SQIVND come from the germline V gene (reference sequence). CDR3 sequence reads: CASSIMWGKDGYTF. In nucleotides, the CDR3 is TGTGCCAGTAGTATCATGTGGGGGAAGGATGGCTACACCTTC.

V is TRBV6-6 and J is TRBJ1-4, with D perhaps matching TRBD1 (6 bases). Trimming removed 7 bases from V and 7 bases from J, with 13 bases in between. The germline V gene encodes CDR1 MNHNY and CDR2 SVGAGI (reference sequence). This CDR3 has 13 residues. CDR3 loop: CASIQGKGEKLFF. The CDR3 nucleotides are TGTGCCAGCATCCAGGGGAAGGGTGAAAAACTGTTTTTT.

The chain employs TRBV6-1 and TRBJ1-2; D unclear. V lost 3 bases, J lost 8 bases, and 25 bases lay in between. Germline V CDR1 and CDR2: MNHNS, SASEGT. The CDR3 runs 17 residues. This chain's CDR3 is CASSDGRSSRSITGYTF. The CDR3 DNA reads as TGTGCCAGCAGTGATGGCCGCTCCTCCCGCTCTATTACGGGCTACACCTTC.

The rearrangement links TRBV5-1 to TRBJ2-5, with no clear D. V was cut by 0 bases and J by 2 bases, with 5 bases left in between. This CDR3 has 13 amino acids. Germline-derived CDR1 and CDR2 are SGHRS and YFSETQ. As DNA, the CDR3 is TGCGCCAGCAGCTTGGCCACACAAGAGACCCAGTACTTC. This translates into CASSLATQETQYF.

V gene TRBV7-3 combines with J gene TRBJ2-7; D is possibly TRBD1 (6 bases). Germline assignment: CDR1 SGHTA and CDR2 FQGTGA. V lost 5 bases to trimming and J lost 7 bases, with 15 bases between them. The length of the CDR3 is 13 residues. The DNA of the CDR3 is TGTGCCAGCAGCCCCGGGCGAGACAGGGAGCAGTACTTC. Residues: CASSPGRDREQYF. Combining the CDR3 with reference TRBV7-3 and TRBJ2-7 gives the whole variable domain GAGVSQTPSNKVTEKGKYVELRCDPISGHTALYWYRQSLGQGPEFLIYFQGTGAADDSGLPNDRFFAVRPEGSVSTLKIQRTERGDSAVYLCASSPGRDREQYFGPGTRLTVT.

This rearrangement joins TRBV7-2 to TRBJ1-1; possible D gene TRBD1, 5 bases. Per the germline V gene, CDR1 is SGHTA and CDR2 is FQGNSA. The CDR3 extends over 15 amino acids. V was trimmed by 8 bases and J by 2 bases, leaving 18 bases between them. CDR3 coding DNA: TGTGCCAGCCGCCCCTTCTTTGGGGCTAACACTGAAGCTTTCTTT. This translates into CASRPFFGANTEAFF.

The J gene is TRBJ2-7, the V gene TRBV5-1; D is undetermined. Germline V gene lookup returns CDR1 SGHRS and CDR2 YFSETQ. This CDR3 region has 16 residues. V lost 0 bases, J lost 2 bases, and 15 bases lay in between. The CDR3 bases are TGCGCCAGCAGCTTGGGGCCGCGCCAGAGGACCTACGAGCAGTACTTC. Its protein product is CASSLGPRQRTYEQYF. Drawing the rest from reference TRBV5-1 and TRBJ2-7, the complete variable domain is KAGVTQTPRYLIKTRGQQVTLSCSPISGHRSVSWYQQTPGQGLQFLFEYFSETQRNKGNFPGRFSGRQFSNSRSEMNVSTLELGDSALYLCASSLGPRQRTYEQYFGPGTRLTVT.

Concerning this clone: At one end the junction does not follow the germline gene, possibly because of a read error. V usage is TRBV2 and J usage is TRBJ1-1; D ambiguous. Germline values: CDR1 SNHLY, CDR2 FYNNEI. The CDR3 has 11 amino acids. The CDR3 loop is CASSEAPKLGF. Here the CDR3 DNA reads TGTGCCAGCAGTGAAGCGCCGAAGCTAGGCTTT.

This chain links TRBV7-9 with TRBJ1-1; D unresolved. The CDR3 loop spans 15 amino acids. V lost 2 bases and J 2 bases, leaving 12 bases between the germline ends. Per germline, CDR1 SEHNR and CDR2 FQNEAQ (reference sequence). The CDR3 DNA is TGTGCCAGCAGCTTATTCCACGACGGAAACACTGAAGCTTTCTTT. This gives the protein CASSLFHDGNTEAFF.

A remark on this clone: The sample has other DNA sequences that encode this CDR3 too. The chain recombines TRBV5-4 with TRBJ2-5; 12 bases align to TRBD2. The CDR3 has 16 residues. Germline CDR1 reads SGHNT; CDR2 reads YYREEE (reference sequence). The V segment lost 4 bases and the J segment 5 bases; nucleotides outside the gene matches: 9. The CDR3 DNA reads as TGTGCCAGCAGCCCGCCTAGCGGGGGGGGTTTCGAGACCCAGTACTTC. Translation: CASSPPSGGGFETQYF.

This clone was counted once. The chain joins TRBV27 to TRBJ1-1; a weak D match, TRBD1 (6 bases). The CDR3 has 10 amino acids. Germline V gene lookup returns CDR1 MNHEY and CDR2 SMNVEV (reference sequence). Trimming removed 9 bases at V and 6 bases at J, with 8 bases between. In nucleotides, the CDR3 is TGTGCCAGGAGGACAGCTGAAGCTTTCTTT. Protein: CARRTAEAFF.

V is TRBV6-1 and J is TRBJ1-1; the D gene is possibly TRBD1 (6 bases). The V gene's germline CDR1 is MNHNS and CDR2 SASEGT. V was shortened by 0 bases and J by 2 bases, with 7 bases between the two germline ends. The CDR3 has 14 amino acids. DNA of the CDR3: TGTGCCAGCAGTGAAGCAGGGGGAAACACTGAAGCTTTCTTT. It is translated as CASSEAGGNTEAFF.

The rearrangement joins TRBV18 to TRBJ2-2; 10 bases match TRBD2. The CDR3 is made up of 16 amino acids. Germline CDR1 and CDR2: KGHSH and LQKENI. Trimming cost V 0 bases and J 6 bases; bases outside gene matches: 4. The CDR3 here is CASSPPASGRSGELFF. The CDR3 nucleotides are TGTGCCAGCTCACCACCGGCTAGCGGGAGATCCGGGGAGCTGTTTTTT.

This rearrangement joins TRBV18 to TRBJ1-1; unclear D gene. V lost 1 base and J 1 base, leaving 13 bases between the germline ends. Germline CDR1 reads KGHSH; CDR2 reads LQKENI. CDR3 length equals 16 residues. This chain's CDR3 is CASSPRNESWNTEAFF. DNA for the CDR3: TGTGCCAGCTCACCACGAAATGAGAGTTGGAACACTGAAGCTTTCTTT. The whole variable domain, remainder taken from reference TRBV18 and TRBJ1-1, is NAGVMQNPRHLVRRRGQEARLRCSPMKGHSHVYWYRQLPEEGLKFMVYLQKENIIDESGMPKERFSAEFPKEGPSILRIQQVVRGDSAAYFCASSPRNESWNTEAFFGQGTRLTVV.

CDR3: CASSYPGRTPHNEQFF. As DNA, the CDR3 is TGTGCCAGCAGTTACCCGGGACGGACTCCTCACAATGAGCAGTTCTTC. The gene calls are TRBV6-2 or TRBV6-3 and TRBJ2-1; D tentatively reads TRBD1 or TRBD2 (5 bases each). The V end was cut by 2 bases, the J end by 5 bases, with 16 bases between. This CDR3 has 16 residues. Per germline, CDR1 MNHEY and CDR2 SVGEGT.

The V and J genes are TRBV18 and TRBJ1-5; 11 bases are a match to TRBD1. The V and J ends lost 3 bases and 1 base, in that order; junction bases with no gene match: 8. The CDR3 sequence is 18 residues long. CDR1 is KGHSH and CDR2 is LQKENI in the germline V gene. The CDR3 nucleotides read TGTGCCAGCTCACCGGTACGGGACAGGGGGTTAAGCAATCAGCCCCAGCATTTT. Translating gives CASSPVRDRGLSNQPQHF.